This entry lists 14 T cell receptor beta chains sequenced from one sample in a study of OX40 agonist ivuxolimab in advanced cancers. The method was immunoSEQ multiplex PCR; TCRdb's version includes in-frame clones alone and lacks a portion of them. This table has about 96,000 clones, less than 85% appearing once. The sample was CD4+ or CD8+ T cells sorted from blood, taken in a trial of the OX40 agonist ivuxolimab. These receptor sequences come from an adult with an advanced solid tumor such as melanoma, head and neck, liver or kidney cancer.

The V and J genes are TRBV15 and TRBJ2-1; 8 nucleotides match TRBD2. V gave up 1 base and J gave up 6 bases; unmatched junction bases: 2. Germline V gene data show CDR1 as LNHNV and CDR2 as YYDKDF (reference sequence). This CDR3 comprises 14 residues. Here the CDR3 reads CATSRGSGGNEQFF. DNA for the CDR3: TGTGCCACCAGCAGAGGAAGCGGGGGCAATGAGCAGTTCTTC.

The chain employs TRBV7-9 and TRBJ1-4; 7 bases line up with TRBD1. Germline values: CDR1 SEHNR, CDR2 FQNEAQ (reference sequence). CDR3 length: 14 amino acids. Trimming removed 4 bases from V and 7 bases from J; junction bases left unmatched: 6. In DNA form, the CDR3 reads TGTGCCAGCAGCTCGACAGGGTTGCTTGAAAAACTGTTTTTT. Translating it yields CASSSTGLLEKLFF.

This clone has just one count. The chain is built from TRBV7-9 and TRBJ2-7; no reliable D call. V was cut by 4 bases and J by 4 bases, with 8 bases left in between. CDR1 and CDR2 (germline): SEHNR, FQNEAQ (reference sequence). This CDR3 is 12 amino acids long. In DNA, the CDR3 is TGTGCCAGCAGCTCGGTGGGGTACGAGCAGTACTTC. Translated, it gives CASSSVGYEQYF.

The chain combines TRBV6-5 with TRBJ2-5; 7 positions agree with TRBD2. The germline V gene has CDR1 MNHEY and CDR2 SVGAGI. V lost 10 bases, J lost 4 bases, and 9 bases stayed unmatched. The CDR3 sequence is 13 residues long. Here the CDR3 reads CATRDGGLETQYF. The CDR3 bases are TGTGCCACCCGGGACGGGGGGTTAGAGACCCAGTACTTC.

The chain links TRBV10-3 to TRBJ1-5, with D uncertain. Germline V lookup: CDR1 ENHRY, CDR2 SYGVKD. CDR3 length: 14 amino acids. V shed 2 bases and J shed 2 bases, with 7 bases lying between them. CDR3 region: CAISEGPGNQPQHF. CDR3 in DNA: TGTGCCATCAGTGAGGGGCCCGGCAATCAGCCCCAGCATTTT.

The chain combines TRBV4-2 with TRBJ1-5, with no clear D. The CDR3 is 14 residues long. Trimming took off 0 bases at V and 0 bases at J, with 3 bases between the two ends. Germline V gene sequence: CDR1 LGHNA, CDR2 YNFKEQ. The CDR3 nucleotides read TGTGCCAGCAGCCAAGAGGATAGCAATCAGCCCCAGCATTTT. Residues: CASSQEDSNQPQHF.

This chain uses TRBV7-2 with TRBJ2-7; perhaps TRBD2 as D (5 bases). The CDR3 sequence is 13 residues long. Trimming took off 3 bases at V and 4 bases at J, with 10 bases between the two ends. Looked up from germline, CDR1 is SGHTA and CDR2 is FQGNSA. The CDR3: CASSFGRGYEQYF. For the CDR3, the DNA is TGTGCCAGCAGCTTTGGGCGCGGGTACGAGCAGTACTTC.

The CDR3 region is CASGDGGAGNEKLFF. The CDR3, as DNA: TGTGCCAGTGGGGATGGCGGCGCGGGTAATGAAAAACTGTTTTTT. The chain carries TRBV27 and TRBJ1-4; no clear D gene. V dropped 9 bases and J dropped 4 bases, with 18 bases sitting between them. The length of the CDR3 is 15 residues. Germline CDR1 is MNHEY and CDR2 is SMNVEV (reference sequence).

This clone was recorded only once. The CDR3 DNA reads as TGTGCCAGCAGCCAACTAGCGACAATACCCTCCTACAATGAGCAGTTCTTC. It translates to CASSQLATIPSYNEQFF. The J gene is TRBJ2-1, the V gene TRBV14; D is perhaps TRBD2 (6 bases). Between the trimmed V and J ends, which lost 2 bases and 0 bases, there was a span of 14 bases. Germline V lookup: CDR1 SGHDN, CDR2 FVKESK. This CDR3 comprises 17 residues.

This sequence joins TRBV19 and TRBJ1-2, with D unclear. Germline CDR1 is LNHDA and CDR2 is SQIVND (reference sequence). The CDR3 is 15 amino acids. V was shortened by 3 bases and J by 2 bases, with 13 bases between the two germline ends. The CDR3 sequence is CASSIAPALNYGYTF. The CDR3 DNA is TGTGCCAGTAGTATCGCGCCAGCTTTAAACTATGGCTACACCTTC.

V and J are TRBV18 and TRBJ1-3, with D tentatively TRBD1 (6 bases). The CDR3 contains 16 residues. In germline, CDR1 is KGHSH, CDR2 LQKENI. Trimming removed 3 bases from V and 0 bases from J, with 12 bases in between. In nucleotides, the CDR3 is TGTGCCAGCTCACCCAGACAGGTGAGCTCTGGAAACACCATATATTTT. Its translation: CASSPRQVSSGNTIYF.

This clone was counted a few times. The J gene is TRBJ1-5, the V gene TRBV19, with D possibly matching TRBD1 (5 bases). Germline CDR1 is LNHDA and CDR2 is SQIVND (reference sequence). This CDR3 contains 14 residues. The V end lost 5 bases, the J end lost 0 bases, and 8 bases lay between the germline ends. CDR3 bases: TGTGCCAGTAGTCAACAGGATAGCAATCAGCCCCAGCATTTT. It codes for CASSQQDSNQPQHF.

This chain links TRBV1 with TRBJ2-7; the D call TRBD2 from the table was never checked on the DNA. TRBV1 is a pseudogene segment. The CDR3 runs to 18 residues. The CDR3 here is CTSSQERRGGSCSYEQYF. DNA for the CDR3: TGCACCAGCAGCCAAGAGAGGAGGGGGGGATCATGCTCCTACGAGCAGTACTTC.

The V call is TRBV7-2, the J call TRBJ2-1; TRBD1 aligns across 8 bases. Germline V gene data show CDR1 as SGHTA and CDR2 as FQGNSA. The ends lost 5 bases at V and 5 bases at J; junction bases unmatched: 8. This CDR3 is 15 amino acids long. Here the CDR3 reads CASSPDRGGHNEQFF. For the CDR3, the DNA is TGTGCCAGCAGCCCAGACAGGGGAGGACACAATGAGCAGTTCTTC.